The 26 T cell receptor beta chains below come from one sample, sequenced in a study of blood T cell repertoires in COVID-19. The method was immunoSEQ multiplex PCR; TCRdb's version includes in-frame clones alone and lacks a portion of them. This table holds about 340,000 clones, approximately 90% found once. Sequenced material: peripheral blood. The receptor source for this set is a woman aged 18 to 35 who had recovered from COVID-19.

This chain links TRBV2 with TRBJ2-1; 13 positions match TRBD2. The CDR3 runs 21 residues. V lost 7 bases and J lost 0; bases outside the gene matches: 18. The germline V gene encodes CDR1 SNHLY and CDR2 FYNNEI. Written as DNA, the CDR3 is TGTGCCAGCACCAAGGGACTACTAGCGGGAGGGGGCTACAGCTCCTACAATGAGCAGTTCTTC. This encodes CASTKGLLAGGGYSSYNEQFF.

This chain joins TRBV5-5 and TRBJ1-1, with 8 bases that match TRBD1. V trimming: 4 bases; J trimming: 5 bases; junction bases outside the gene matches: 10. Germline lookup yields CDR1 SGHKS and CDR2 YYEKEE (reference sequence). The CDR3 consists of 15 residues. The CDR3 nucleotides are TGTGCCAGCAGCCTGGGCGCACAGGGGGTAACTGAAGCTTTCTTT. Translating gives CASSLGAQGVTEAFF.

This chain uses TRBV6-5 with TRBJ1-2, with D possibly TRBD1 on 5 matching bases. This CDR3 has 15 residues. Trimming removed 6 bases from V and 2 bases from J, with 16 bases in between. CDR1 MNHEY and CDR2 SVGAGI come from the germline V gene. The CDR3 is CASRQVTGLNYGYTF. CDR3 DNA: TGTGCCAGCAGACAAGTAACAGGACTAAACTATGGCTACACCTTC.

This chain connects TRBV9 to TRBJ1-2; the D is unclear. V was cut by 1 base and J by 0 bases, with 10 bases left in between. The CDR3 is 15 amino acids. Germline CDR1 and CDR2: SGDLS and YYNGEE. The CDR3 nucleotides are TGTGCCAGCAGCGTAAAGTCTACTACTAACTATGGCTACACCTTC. Amino acid sequence: CASSVKSTTNYGYTF.

The chain combines TRBV6-8 with TRBJ2-2; 15 bases line up with TRBD2. The germline V gene encodes CDR1 MNHGY and CDR2 SAAAGT. The CDR3 is 17 amino acids. The J segment lost 5 bases and the V segment lost 6 bases, leaving 7 bases of the junction unmatched. The CDR3: CASSLGLAGGLTGELFF. The CDR3 DNA reads as TGTGCCAGCAGCCTCGGACTAGCGGGAGGGCTGACCGGGGAGCTGTTTTTT.

The genes are TRBV12-3 or TRBV12-4 and TRBJ1-2; 10 positions agree with TRBD1. This CDR3 comprises 13 residues. J was trimmed by 7 bases and V by 3 bases; bases with no gene match: 2. The CDR3 loop is CASSLGQGPGYTF. DNA of the CDR3: TGTGCCAGCAGTTTGGGACAGGGGCCTGGCTACACCTTC.

The chain recombines TRBV6-2 or TRBV6-3 with TRBJ2-7; tentatively, D is TRBD2 (6 bases). The V and J ends lost 4 bases and 3 bases respectively, with 16 bases between them. CDR1 is MNHEY, CDR2 SVGEGT, per germline. This CDR3 comprises 15 residues. The CDR3 spells CASSSPGSGYYEQYV. CDR3 coding DNA: TGTGCCAGCAGTTCCCCGGGTAGCGGATACTACGAGCAGTACGTC.

This chain connects TRBV6-1 to TRBJ1-6, with D perhaps TRBD1 (5 bases). This CDR3 has 16 residues. Trimming cost V 3 bases and J 7 bases, with 16 bases left between them. Germline V lookup: CDR1 MNHNS, CDR2 SASEGT. DNA of the CDR3: TGTGCCAGCAGTGAGGTTTGGGGGGAGACAAATTCACCCCTCCACTTT. This translates into CASSEVWGETNSPLHF.

The chain is built from TRBV5-1 and TRBJ2-1; possibly TRBD2 for D (6 bases). There are 16 residues in the CDR3. Trimming took off 7 bases at V and 2 bases at J, with 19 bases between the two ends. Looked up from germline, CDR1 is SGHRS and CDR2 is YFSETQ. The CDR3 DNA is TGCGCCAGCGGATCCAGCGGAGGGGAGGCCTACAATGAGCAGTTCTTC. This encodes CASGSSGGEAYNEQFF.

V usage is TRBV2 and J usage is TRBJ1-6; D possibly corresponds to TRBD1 (5 bases). V lost 6 bases and J lost 7, with 10 bases in between. In germline, CDR1 is SNHLY, CDR2 FYNNEI. This CDR3 spans 13 amino acids. The CDR3 is CASRATGNSPLHF. DNA for the CDR3: TGTGCCAGCAGGGCCACAGGAAATTCACCCCTCCACTTT. The variable domain in full, with the rest retrieved from reference TRBV2 and TRBJ1-6, is EPEVTQTPSHQVTQMGQEVILRCVPISNHLYFYWYRQILGQKVEFLVSFYNNEISEKSEIFDDQFSVERPDGSNFTLKIRSTKLEDSAMYFCASRATGNSPLHFGNGTRLTVT.

This clone is a singleton in its sample. The chain combines TRBV29-1 with TRBJ2-2; D might be TRBD1 (5 bases). Looked up from germline, CDR1 is SQVTM and CDR2 is ANQGSEA. There are 14 residues in the CDR3. Trimming removed 4 bases from V and 7 bases from J, with 16 bases in between. The CDR3 coding sequence is TGCAGCGTTGTAGGGGCCGGGTTTTACGGGGAGCTGTTTTTT. It encodes CSVVGAGFYGELFF.

The chain recombines TRBV11-3 with TRBJ1-2; TRBD1 matches at 8 bases. V trimming: 3 bases; J trimming: 5 bases; junction bases outside the gene matches: 5. The CDR3 has 14 residues. From germline, CDR1 is SGHNT and CDR2 YENEEA. Here the CDR3 reads CASSFSRGQYGYTF. The DNA for the CDR3 is TGTGCCAGCAGCTTCAGCAGGGGGCAATATGGCTACACCTTC.

With respect to this clone: Sequence at one end of the junction differs from germline and may be a read error. The rearrangement joins TRBV18 to TRBJ1-1; the match to TRBD1 covers 12 bases. In germline, CDR1 is KGHSH, CDR2 LQKENI. The CDR3 spans 16 residues. The CDR3 sequence: CTSSPKRGQGAWEAFF. CDR3 sequence (DNA): TGTACCAGCTCGCCGAAAAGGGGACAGGGGGCCTGGGAAGCTTTCTTT.

The genes are TRBV7-2 and TRBJ2-7; D unresolved. The length of the CDR3 is 13 residues. The germline CDR1 and CDR2 sequences are SGHTA and FQGNSA. Trimming cost V 6 bases and J 4 bases, with 13 bases left between them. The CDR3 here is CASSLAYGYEQYV. DNA of the CDR3: TGTGCCAGCAGTTTGGCTTATGGTTACGAGCAGTACGTC.

This clone is a singleton in its sample. The chain combines TRBV7-7 with TRBJ2-3, with TRBD1 matching over 8 bases. Germline lookup yields CDR1 SSHAT and CDR2 FNYEAQ (reference sequence). CDR3 length: 15 residues. V gave up 1 base and J gave up 3 bases; unmatched junction bases: 3. The CDR3: CASSLGTGRTDTQYF. CDR3 nucleotides: TGTGCCAGCAGCTTAGGGACAGGGAGGACAGATACGCAGTATTTT. The variable domain in full, completed from reference TRBV7-7 and TRBJ2-3, reads GAGVSQSPRYKVTKRGQDVTLRCDPISSHATLYWYQQALGQGPEFLTYFNYEAQPDKSGLPSDRFSAERPEGSISTLTIQRTEQRDSAMYRCASSLGTGRTDTQYFGPGTRLTVL.

This chain links TRBV27 with TRBJ1-1; 9 nucleotides agree with TRBD1. The germline V gene encodes CDR1 MNHEY and CDR2 SMNVEV (reference sequence). The CDR3 is made up of 15 amino acids. With 7 bases clipped from V and 0 bases from J, the junction kept 6 bases outside the gene matches. CDR3 DNA: TGTGCCAGCAACACCGGGACAGGGTTGAACACTGAAGCTTTCTTT. It encodes CASNTGTGLNTEAFF.

The V call is TRBV7-2, the J call TRBJ2-3; D not resolved. The CDR3 totals 16 residues. Germline assignment: CDR1 SGHTA and CDR2 FQGNSA. The germline V and J ends were trimmed by 2 bases and 11 bases, with 23 bases remaining between them. The DNA of the CDR3 is TGTGCCAGCAGCTTACATATCGCAGGAATTTTGCCTGGGCAGTATTTT. It encodes CASSLHIAGILPGQYF. Filled out from reference TRBV7-2 and TRBJ2-3, the complete variable domain reads GAGVSQSPSNKVTEKGKDVELRCDPISGHTALYWYRQSLGQGLEFLIYFQGNSAPDKSGLPSDRFSAERTGGSVSTLTIQRTQQEDSAVYLCASSLHIAGILPGQYFGPGTRLTVL.

J is TRBJ1-1 and V is TRBV11-2; 7 bases agree with TRBD1. The germline V gene has CDR1 SGHAT and CDR2 FQNNGV. The CDR3 covers 16 residues. V lost 4 bases to trimming and J lost 1 base; unmatched junction nucleotides: 9. In DNA form, the CDR3 reads TGTGCCAGCAGCTCCAGGGGGATCCGGAAGAACACTGAAGCTTTCTTT. Translating it yields CASSSRGIRKNTEAFF.

V usage is TRBV4-3 and J usage is TRBJ1-2, with D tentatively TRBD1 (5 bases). Deletions cut 4 bases from V and 3 bases from J, with 12 bases between. Per the germline V gene, CDR1 is LGHNA and CDR2 is YSLEER. The CDR3 is made up of 14 amino acids. The CDR3 sequence is CASSRDSRDYGYTF. For the CDR3, the DNA is TGCGCCAGCAGCCGCGACAGCAGGGACTATGGCTACACCTTC.

The chain links TRBV6-4 to TRBJ2-2; D gene uncertain. CDR3 length: 15 amino acids. V was shortened by 0 bases and J by 6 bases, with 11 bases between the two germline ends. Per the germline V gene, CDR1 is MRHNA and CDR2 is SNTAGT. The CDR3 DNA is TGTGCCAGCAGTGACTCGATAGGTCGGGCCGGGGAGCTGTTTTTT. It yields the protein CASSDSIGRAGELFF.

This chain uses TRBV7-9 with TRBJ2-3; a possible D gene is TRBD2 (6 bases). The CDR3 is made up of 14 amino acids. Germline V gene lookup returns CDR1 SEHNR and CDR2 FQNEAQ (reference sequence). Trimming removed 7 bases from V and 0 bases from J, with 11 bases in between. The CDR3 sequence is CASKASVSTDTQYF. The CDR3 region has the DNA TGTGCCAGCAAGGCTAGCGTGAGCACAGATACGCAGTATTTT.

This clone came up a few times. The J gene is TRBJ2-2, the V gene TRBV5-1; a possible D gene is TRBD1 (5 bases). V was trimmed by 2 bases and J by 1 base, leaving 9 bases between them. CDR1 is SGHRS and CDR2 is YFSETQ in the germline V gene. The CDR3 covers 15 residues. CDR3 sequence reads: CASSLGQMNTGELFF. CDR3 nucleotide sequence: TGCGCCAGCAGCTTAGGACAAATGAACACCGGGGAGCTGTTTTTT.

The chain employs TRBV5-4 and TRBJ1-1; D gene uncertain. V was clipped by 1 base and J by 1 base, with 8 bases between them. The CDR3 runs 14 residues. CDR1 SGHNT and CDR2 YYREEE come from the germline V gene (reference sequence). The CDR3 sequence: CASSLYEANTEAFF. Here the CDR3 DNA reads TGTGCCAGCAGCTTGTATGAAGCGAACACTGAAGCTTTCTTT.

The chain recombines TRBV6-5 with TRBJ1-6, with D hard to call. CDR3 size: 15 residues. V lost 5 bases and J 7 bases, leaving 15 bases between the germline ends. The germline CDR1 and CDR2 sequences are MNHEY and SVGAGI. Here the CDR3 DNA reads TGTGCCAGCAGTCCCGCCCAGGTCCTCAATTCACCCCTCCACTTT. Its translation: CASSPAQVLNSPLHF.

This chain joins TRBV28 and TRBJ1-2; D uncertain. Trimming shortened V by 8 bases and J by 0 bases, and 10 bases separated the two germline ends. The CDR3 length is 13 residues. The V gene's germline CDR1 is MDHEN and CDR2 SYDVKM. The chain's CDR3 is CASGEQTNYGYTF. CDR3 in DNA: TGTGCCAGCGGTGAACAGACTAACTATGGCTACACCTTC.

V and J are TRBV18 and TRBJ1-2, with 8 bases identical to TRBD1. The germline CDR1 and CDR2 sequences are KGHSH and LQKENI. There are 15 residues in the CDR3. After removal of 3 bases from V and 5 bases from J, the junction contained 8 bases not matched to a gene. This CDR3 is CASSPPGQAKYGYTF. CDR3 nucleotides: TGTGCCAGCTCACCCCCGGGACAGGCCAAATATGGCTACACCTTC. The complete variable domain, with remaining parts taken from reference TRBV18 and TRBJ1-2, reads NAGVMQNPRHLVRRRGQEARLRCSPMKGHSHVYWYRQLPEEGLKFMVYLQKENIIDESGMPKERFSAEFPKEGPSILRIQQVVRGDSAAYFCASSPPGQAKYGYTFGSGTRLTVV.